The clone carrying this T cell receptor (beta chain) has just one count. This specimen belongs to a study of cytotoxic CD8 clonotypes in ibrutinib-treated CLL. Germline CDR1 is SQVTM and CDR2 is ANQGSEA. Trimming stripped 7 bases from V and 0 bases from J, with 12 bases between. CDR3 size: 13 residues. Data came from immunoSEQ multiplex PCR; TCRdb stores just in-frame clones and leaves some out. In the table there are about 130,000 clones, around 84% of which are singletons. This specimen consisted of PBMCs, obtained after 24 months of ibrutinib treatment. The gene calls are TRBV29-1 and TRBJ1-1; D not certain. The sequence was obtained from a human donor with chronic lymphocytic leukemia. CDR3 residues: CSGGRSMNTEAFF. Written as DNA, the CDR3 is TGCAGCGGGGGAAGGAGTATGAACACTGAAGCTTTCTTT. Drawing the rest from reference TRBV29-1 and TRBJ1-1, the complete variable domain is SAVISQKPSRDICQRGTSLTIQCQVDSQVTMMFWYRQQPGQSLTLIATANQGSEATYESGFVIDKFPISRPNLTFSTLTVSNMSPEDSSIYLCSGGRSMNTEAFFGQGTRLTVV.